These 14 T cell receptor beta chains were sequenced from one sample in a study of blood T cell repertoires in COVID-19 (dated by TCRdb to 2018 to 2020). Libraries were prepared through the immunoSEQ multiplex PCR assay. TCRdb limited this immuneACCESS table to in-frame rearrangements with V and J called. A share of clones is missing; checked studies link under half to unresolved V genes, and the rest is unexplained. The sample table records 150,000 to 190,000 clones; under 90% of these occur just once. The ten top clones hold approximately 0.5% of the sample. The sample comprised peripheral blood. The receptors shown here come from a man between 60 and 75 years old with acute or convalescent COVID-19.

The chain is built from TRBV27 and TRBJ1-6, with a tentative D call TRBD1 (6 bases). The CDR3 is 15 residues long. V lost 7 bases and J 7 bases, leaving 17 bases between the germline ends. CDR1 MNHEY and CDR2 SMNVEV come from the germline V gene (reference sequence). CDR3 coding DNA: TGTGCCAGCAACCCCGGGACACCAACAAATTCACCCCTCCACTTT. Protein product: CASNPGTPTNSPLHF.

The CDR3 DNA reads TGTGCCAGCGCCTCCGGGGTAGTTGGGTACGAGCAGTACTTC. Protein sequence: CASASGVVGYEQYF. The chain combines TRBV7-2 with TRBJ2-7; tentatively, D is TRBD2 (5 bases). CDR1 and CDR2 (germline): SGHTA, FQGNSA. V gave up 8 bases and J gave up 4 bases, with 18 bases separating them. CDR3 length: 14 amino acids.

V gene TRBV7-9 combines with J gene TRBJ2-5, with TRBD2 matching 10 bases. Germline V gives CDR1 SEHNR, CDR2 FQNEAQ (reference sequence). J was trimmed by 0 bases and V by 1 base; bases with no gene match: 8. The CDR3 contains 18 residues. CDR3 amino acids: CASSLGAGTSVNQETQYF. In nucleotides, the CDR3 is TGTGCCAGCAGCTTAGGGGCGGGGACTAGCGTCAACCAAGAGACCCAGTACTTC.

This chain links TRBV18 with TRBJ2-4; D is perhaps TRBD2 (6 bases). CDR1 is KGHSH and CDR2 is LQKENI in the germline V gene. CDR3 length: 15 residues. V dropped 0 bases and J dropped 2 bases, with 8 bases sitting between them. The CDR3 region is CASSPPEGPKNIQYF. CDR3 bases: TGTGCCAGCTCACCACCGGAGGGACCCAAAAACATTCAGTACTTC.

The chain couples TRBV9 to TRBJ1-3, with 7 bases identical to TRBD1. Per the germline V gene, CDR1 is SGDLS and CDR2 is YYNGEE. The CDR3 runs to 14 residues. Trimming took 3 bases from V and 1 from J; bases not matched to a gene: 1. CDR3 DNA sequence: TGTGCCAGCAGCGACAGGGGATCTGGAAACACCATATATTTT. Translation gives CASSDRGSGNTIYF.

The genes are TRBV5-1 and TRBJ1-2; tentatively, D is TRBD1 (6 bases). The CDR3 consists of 11 residues. Germline-derived CDR1 and CDR2 are SGHRS and YFSETQ. V lost 7 bases to trimming and J lost 4 bases, with 8 bases between them. CDR3 bases: TGCGCCAGCCAGGACAGCTATGGCTACACCTTC. It is translated as CASQDSYGYTF. Together with reference TRBV5-1 and TRBJ1-2, the CDR3 gives the full variable domain: KAGVTQTPRYLIKTRGQQVTLSCSPISGHRSVSWYQQTPGQGLQFLFEYFSETQRNKGNFPGRFSGRQFSNSRSEMNVSTLELGDSALYLCASQDSYGYTFGSGTRLTVV.

This clone has just one count. The junction does not match germline at one end; this may be a read error. The sample contains more than one DNA sequence encoding this CDR3. The V and J genes are TRBV6-4 and TRBJ2-2; TRBD2 matches 7 bases. Per the germline V gene, CDR1 is MRHNA and CDR2 is SNTAGT. The CDR3 consists of 15 residues. Written as DNA, the CDR3 is TGTGCCAGTAGTGACTGGGCTAGCGGCGGCGGGGAGCTGTTTTTT. This translates into CASSDWASGGGELFF.

V gene TRBV7-9 combines with J gene TRBJ1-1, with 8 nucleotides matching TRBD1. The CDR3 sequence is 15 residues long. The germline CDR1 and CDR2 sequences are SEHNR and FQNEAQ (reference sequence). Losses at the gene ends were 5 bases for V and 6 bases for J; bases not matched to a gene: 11. CDR3 sequence (DNA): TGTGCCAGCAGCCCGGCAGGGGGCGGGTACGCTGAAGCTTTCTTT. Encoded protein: CASSPAGGGYAEAFF. Filled out from reference TRBV7-9 and TRBJ1-1, the complete variable domain reads DTGVSQNPRHKITKRGQNVTFRCDPISEHNRLYWYRQTLGQGPEFLTYFQNEAQLEKSRLLSDRFSAERPKGSFSTLEIQRTEQGDSAMYLCASSPAGGGYAEAFFGQGTRLTVV.

V usage is TRBV15 and J usage is TRBJ2-7, with D tentatively TRBD1 (6 bases). With 0 bases removed from V and 3 bases from J, the gap between germline ends came to 12 bases. The CDR3 has 15 amino acids. CDR1 LNHNV and CDR2 YYDKDF come from the germline V gene (reference sequence). The CDR3 reads CATSRDPRGSYEQYF. The CDR3, as DNA: TGTGCCACCAGCAGAGACCCCAGGGGTAGCTACGAGCAGTACTTC.

This chain links TRBV7-8 with TRBJ1-5, with 9 positions matching TRBD1. V shed 5 bases and J 6 bases; nucleotides not matched to a gene: 8. CDR1 is SGHVS and CDR2 is FQNEAQ in the germline V gene. CDR3 length: 15 amino acids. The CDR3 DNA reads as TGTGCCAGCAGCAGCCGGGACAGGGACGGTCAGCCCCAGCATTTT. Protein product: CASSSRDRDGQPQHF.

In this sample, this clone turned up once. This rearrangement joins TRBV18 to TRBJ2-7, with D possibly matching TRBD1 (6 bases). CDR3 length: 14 residues. The V end lost 3 bases, the J end lost 4 bases, and 13 bases lay between the germline ends. Germline CDR1 and CDR2: KGHSH and LQKENI. The CDR3 DNA sequence: TGTGCCAGCTCACCTGGGGGCAGAGGGTACGAGCAGTACTTC. This encodes CASSPGGRGYEQYF.

The chain has TRBV29-1 and TRBJ1-2, with 7 bases matching TRBD1. The trim removed 5 bases at V and 4 bases at J, leaving 4 bases unmatched. CDR3 size: 12 residues. Germline CDR1 reads SQVTM; CDR2 reads ANQGSEA. CDR3 in DNA: TGCAGCGTTCGAGGGGGCGGCTATGGCTACACCTTC. Amino acids: CSVRGGGYGYTF.

This chain uses TRBV5-6 with TRBJ2-1, with D maybe TRBD1 (6 bases). Germline lookup yields CDR1 SGHDT and CDR2 YYEEEE. The CDR3 totals 14 residues. Trimming cost V 2 bases and J 6 bases, with 12 bases left between them. The CDR3 here is CASSFGQGPNEQFF. The CDR3 DNA is TGTGCCAGCAGCTTTGGGCAGGGGCCCAATGAGCAGTTCTTC. Supplemented by reference TRBV5-6 and TRBJ2-1, the full variable domain reads DAGVTQSPTHLIKTRGQQVTLRCSPKSGHDTVSWYQQALGQGPQFIFQYYEEEERQRGNFPDRFSGHQFPNYSSELNVNALLLGDSALYLCASSFGQGPNEQFFGPGTRLTVL.

V is TRBV3-1 (or the pseudogene TRBV3-2) and J is TRBJ1-1; D gene unclear. V dropped 0 bases and J dropped 3 bases, with 8 bases sitting between them. This CDR3 contains 14 residues. Germline V gene lookup returns CDR1 LGHDT and CDR2 YNNKEL (reference sequence). The CDR3: CASSQDSSHTEAFF. The DNA for the CDR3 is TGTGCCAGCAGCCAAGATAGTTCCCACACTGAAGCTTTCTTT.